Listed below are T cell receptor beta chains from one sample, sequenced in a study of blood T cell repertoires in COVID-19. Generated by immunoSEQ multiplex PCR, the TCRdb table keeps only in-frame clones and is missing some. The sample contains about 87,000 clones, roughly 88% of which appear only once. The specimen sequenced was peripheral blood. These receptors all come from a human donor in a cohort sampled during active COVID-19. Each CDR3 is given with its conserved first and last residue. D genes are given only for firm matches.

TRBV2,-,TRBJ1-2,TGTGCCAGCAGCGTCGGACGGGGAGACGGCTACACCTTC,CASSVGRGDGYTF
TRBV14,-,TRBJ1-4,TGTGCCAGCAGCCGGGAGGGAGGAAAACTGTTTTTT,CASSREGGKLFF
TRBV5-6,TRBD1,TRBJ2-5,TGTGCCAGCAGCACCCCGACAGGGGAAGAGACCCAGTACTTC,CASSTPTGEETQYF
TRBV5-1,-,TRBJ2-7,TGCGCCAGCAGCTTGGGGGCAGGGCGGAAGCAGTACTTC,CASSLGAGRKQYF
TRBV9,TRBD1,TRBJ1-4,TGTGCCAGCAGCGGCGGACAGGGGGTACCCAATGAAAAACTGTTTTTT,CASSGGQGVPNEKLFF
TRBV7-2,-,TRBJ1-6,TGTGCCAGCAGCTTAGCGCCGGGTTATTCACCCCTCCACTTT,CASSLAPGYSPLHF
TRBV5-4,-,TRBJ1-2,TGTGCCAGCAGCGAAGACAGCTATGGCTACACCTTC,CASSEDSYGYTF
TRBV7-2,TRBD2,TRBJ2-7,TGTGCCAGCAGCGTATATGGGGGAGGGGCCTACGAGCAGTACTTC,CASSVYGGGAYEQYF
TRBV30,TRBD2,TRBJ2-7,TGTGCCTGGAGTCCACCGGGACTAGCGGCAATTTACGAGCAGTACTTC,CAWSPPGLAAIYEQYF
TRBV7-9,TRBD2,TRBJ2-2,TGTGCCAGCAGCGCCACTAGCGGGAGGACTTACGGGGAGCTGTTTTTT,CASSATSGRTYGELFF
TRBV5-4,TRBD1,TRBJ1-1,TGTGCCAGCAGCTGGACAGGTAACGCTGAAGCTTTCTTT,CASSWTGNAEAFF
TRBV4-1,-,TRBJ2-5,TGCGCCAGCAGCCAAGACGGGAACAGCTGGACTCGGGGGACCCAGTACTTC,CASSQDGNSWTRGTQYF
TRBV28,-,TRBJ2-2,TGTGCCAGCAGTTTAGGGGCAGGACCTACGAACACCGGGGAGCTGTTTTTT,CASSLGAGPTNTGELFF
TRBV7-8,TRBD1,TRBJ1-5,TGTGCCAGCAGCACCAGCACACAGGGGGCGCGGAATCAGCCCCAGCATTTT,CASSTSTQGARNQPQHF